This is a list of T cell receptor beta chains from one sample in a study of CD4 T cells in relation to SARS-CoV-2 and coronaviruses. The method was immunoSEQ multiplex PCR; TCRdb's version includes in-frame clones alone and lacks a portion of them. The data show tens of thousands of clones, roughly 80% seen once. Which antigens these TCRs recognize remains unknown. The sample comprised naive CD4+ T cells from PBMCs, cultured in vitro. The receptor source for this set is an adult with COVID-19. CDR3s include the opening cysteine and the closing phenylalanine or tryptophan. The D gene is left open where the match is weak. Clone size appears in some rows only: once, few, many, or a class for an expanded clone.

j_gene | v_gene | abundance | d_gene | CDR3nt | CDR3aa
TRBJ2-2 | TRBV9 | few | TRBD2 | TGTGCCAGCAGCGCCTGGACTAGCGAGCACACCGGGGAGCTGTTTTTT | CASSAWTSEHTGELFF
TRBJ2-5 | TRBV2 | NA | NA | TGTGCCACCAGACGAGAGACCCAGTACTTC | CATRRETQYF
TRBJ1-4 | TRBV14 | NA | NA | TGTGCCAGCAGCCGGGCCCGAGAAGGGTTAAGGGAAAAACTGTTTTTT | CASSRAREGLREKLFF
TRBJ2-2 | TRBV28 | NA | NA | TGTGCCAGCAGTTTAAGGTCCGGGGAGCTGTTTTTT | CASSLRSGELFF
TRBJ1-5 | TRBV6-2/TRBV6-3 | once | NA | TGTGCCAGCAGTTTCAGTGATAGCAATCAGCCCCAGCATTTT | CASSFSDSNQPQHF
TRBJ2-7 | TRBV15 | few | TRBD2 | TGTGCCACCAGCGCAGGTCCAGCGGGAGGCACAGAGCAGTACTTC | CATSAGPAGGTEQYF
TRBJ2-1 | TRBV28 | NA | NA | TGTGCCAGCAGCCCCGGACAGCAATTCTACAATGAGCAGTTCTTC | CASSPGQQFYNEQFF
TRBJ2-3 | TRBV7-8 | once | TRBD2 | TGTGCCAGCAGCTCTCCGCGAGCGGGAGGTGATACGCAGTATTTT | CASSSPRAGGDTQYF
TRBJ2-5 | TRBV10-3 | NA | TRBD2 | TGTGCCATCAGTGAGGCGGGAGGGTTAGAAGAGACCCAGTACTTC | CAISEAGGLEETQYF
TRBJ1-3 | TRBV6-5 | NA | NA | TGTGCCAGCAGCGGACGTCGTCAGGGTGGAAACACCATATATTTT | CASSGRRQGGNTIYF
TRBJ1-4 | TRBV2 | NA | NA | TGTGCCAGCATGAGCTATGAAAAACTGTTTTTT | CASMSYEKLFF
TRBJ2-5 | TRBV19 | NA | TRBD1 | TGTGCCAGTAGTCTTGACAGGGGGGGCCAAGAGACCCAGTACTTC | CASSLDRGGQETQYF
TRBJ2-5 | TRBV11-2 | once | NA | TGTGCCAGCAGCTTAGTTTACGAGACCCAGTACTTC | CASSLVYETQYF
TRBJ2-6 | TRBV6-2/TRBV6-3 | NA | NA | TGTGCCAGCAGCCGCGACGCGGGAATGGGGTCCGGGGCCAACGTCCTGACTTTC | CASSRDAGMGSGANVLTF
TRBJ2-7 | TRBV2 | NA | NA | TGTGCCAGCGGGGGGACCTACGAGCAGTACTTC | CASGGTYEQYF
TRBJ2-1 | TRBV7-7 | NA | TRBD2 | TGTGCTAGCAGTTCCGGGACTAGCGGCGCTGAGCAGTTCTTC | CASSSGTSGAEQFF
TRBJ2-7 | TRBV6-5 | NA | TRBD1 | TGTGCCAGCAGTTTGGGACAGGGATTCCACGAGCAGTACTTC | CASSLGQGFHEQYF
TRBJ1-5 | TRBV5-1 | NA | NA | TGCGCCAGCAGCTTGGGGGGAAACAATCAGCCCCAGCATTTT | CASSLGGNNQPQHF
TRBJ1-1 | TRBV6-5 | NA | TRBD1 | TGTGCCAGCAGTTACTCGACAGGGGAAGCTTTCTTT | CASSYSTGEAFF
TRBJ2-7 | TRBV28 | few | NA | TGTGCCAGCAGGACATCAGGGATTTACGAGCAGTACTTC | CASRTSGIYEQYF
TRBJ2-3 | TRBV5-1 | NA | TRBD2 | TGCGCCAGCAGCTTGTCTAGCGGGAGTGCAGATACGCAGTATTTT | CASSLSSGSADTQYF
TRBJ1-1 | TRBV5-1 | NA | NA | TGCGCCAGCAGCTTGCAGGGAGGTAGGAACACTGAAGCTTTCTTT | CASSLQGGRNTEAFF
TRBJ2-3 | TRBV5-1 | NA | NA | TGCGCCAGCAGCTTGGGCAGCACAGATACGCAGTATTTT | CASSLGSTDTQYF
TRBJ2-7 | TRBV2 | NA | TRBD1 | TGTGCCAGCCTCGAGTTAGAGGGGGCTCGTTACGAGCAGTACTTC | CASLELEGARYEQYF
TRBJ1-2 | TRBV19 | NA | TRBD1 | TGTGCCAGTAGACGACAGGGCGTGTATGGCTACACCTTC | CASRRQGVYGYTF
TRBJ2-3 | TRBV4-1 | NA | TRBD2 | TGCGCCAGCAGCGGGAGGACTAGCGGGAGCCCAGATACGCAGTATTTT | CASSGRTSGSPDTQYF
TRBJ2-7 | TRBV7-8 | NA | TRBD2 | TGTGCCAGCAGTCAGAGGGGGGGACTAGACGAGCAGTACTTC | CASSQRGGLDEQYF
TRBJ2-7 | TRBV6-5 | NA | NA | TGTGCCAGCAGAGGACGGAGATTGAACTACGAGCAGTACTTC | CASRGRRLNYEQYF
TRBJ2-1 | TRBV6-5 | few | TRBD2 | TGTGCCAGCAGACGGACTAGCGAGGATGAGCAGTTCTTC | CASRRTSEDEQFF
TRBJ2-7 | TRBV7-6 | NA | NA | TGTGCCAGCAGCTCCATGCGCCGGCCGGCTAGCAGTTACTACGAGCAGTACTTC | CASSSMRRPASSYYEQYF
TRBJ2-1 | TRBV3-1/TRBV3-2 | NA | NA | TGTGCCAGCAGCCCAAGGGGAGGTACCTATGAGCAGTTCTTC | CASSPRGGTYEQFF
TRBJ2-1 | TRBV6-4 | NA | TRBD2 | TGTGCCAGCAGTGATGGTGGCGGGAGCCCGAATGAGCAGTTCTTC | CASSDGGGSPNEQFF
TRBJ1-1 | TRBV19 | NA | NA | TGTGCCAGTAATGAGGAGTTCAGTGGCACTGAAGCTTTCTTT | CASNEEFSGTEAFF
TRBJ1-1 | TRBV6-4 | few | NA | TGTGCCAGCAGTGAGATGATCAGTAACACTGAAGCTTTCTTT | CASSEMISNTEAFF
TRBJ2-2 | TRBV7-6 | once | NA | TGTGCCAGCAGCCCATCCGGGATACCGAACACCGGGGAGCTGTTTTTT | CASSPSGIPNTGELFF
TRBJ1-6 | TRBV6-5 | few | NA | TGTGCCAGCAGTTACCAGGGGCGGGGTTCACCCCTCCACTTT | CASSYQGRGSPLHF
TRBJ2-2 | TRBV18 | NA | NA | TGTGCCAGCTCACCGTCGCTCAACACCGGGGAGCTGTTTTTT | CASSPSLNTGELFF
TRBJ2-7 | TRBV5-4 | NA | NA | TGTGCCAGCAGCTTGGGGAGCCTAGGCCCCTACGAGCAGTACTTC | CASSLGSLGPYEQYF
TRBJ1-4 | TRBV18 | NA | NA | TGTGCCAGCTCACAGGGGATGAATGAAAAACTGTTTTTT | CASSQGMNEKLFF
TRBJ2-3 | TRBV7-9 | NA | NA | TGTGCCAGCAGCCGAACCACAGATACGCAGTATTTT | CASSRTTDTQYF
TRBJ2-3 | TRBV5-1 | once | TRBD2 | TGCGCCAGCAGTCCGACTAGCGGGAGGGGGGGCACAGATACGCAGTATTTT | CASSPTSGRGGTDTQYF
TRBJ2-7 | TRBV19 | NA | NA | TGTGCCAGTAGTCCCGCCGTGGGGGAGCAGTACTTC | CASSPAVGEQYF
TRBJ2-5 | TRBV4-3 | NA | NA | TGCGCCAGCAGCCTCAGGGGAGGAGAGACCCAGTACTTC | CASSLRGGETQYF
TRBJ2-5 | TRBV10-3 | NA | NA | TGTGCCATCAGAGAGGTAGGGGCGGAGACCCAGTACTTC | CAIREVGAETQYF
TRBJ1-4 | TRBV6-6 | few | NA | TGTGCCAGCAGTCCAGAGCCTTTCTCCGAGGAAAAACTGTTTTTT | CASSPEPFSEEKLFF
TRBJ2-5 | TRBV15 | NA | NA | TGTGCCACCAGCAGACAGGGTGGACAAGAGACCCAGTACTTC | CATSRQGGQETQYF
TRBJ2-6 | TRBV6-1 | NA | TRBD1 | TGTGCCAGCAGTGAAAGGGACAGGAGATCTGGGGCCAACGTCCTGACTTTC | CASSERDRRSGANVLTF
TRBJ2-5 | TRBV19 | NA | TRBD1 | TGTGCCAGTGGGACAGTGAGGGAGACCCAGTACTTC | CASGTVRETQYF